The table lists the clone carrying this TCR beta chain with a few counts. As yet, its antigen is unknown. The data were obtained in a study of early T cells in non-severe SARS-CoV-2 infection. For the study at large: Bulk RNA taken from unsorted whole blood was sequenced, leaving chains unpaired.

The study, taken as a whole, reports: Matches to VDJdb favored anti-spike CD8 responses and missed private and CD4 specificities.

The protocol attached unique molecular identifiers to individual cDNA molecules. MiXCR was run by TCRdb on the 5' RACE reads, yielding one entry per CDR3 protein. This sample carries just under 65,000 distinct CDR3 sequences, almost 9% of them seen once, and the ten largest clones take around 15%. This receptor was taken from an adult who was a healthcare worker with PCR-confirmed SARS-CoV-2 infection or an uninfected control (not recorded which). Material: whole blood, obtained at baseline.

The CDR3 DNA follows: TGCAGTGGGAGGGACGAAGAAACAGATACGCAGTATTTT. Translated: CSGRDEETDTQYF. The chain uses TRBV20-1 and TRBJ2-3; D may be TRBD2 (6 bases). The CDR3 extends over 13 amino acids. Trimming removed 7 bases from V and 3 bases from J, with 14 bases in between. The germline gives CDR1 DFQATT, CDR2 SNEGSKA (reference sequence).